Below are 30 T cell receptor beta chains sequenced from a single sample in a study of beta chain features in type 1 diabetes. What was sequenced were expressed TCRB transcripts, since all of the isolated RNA had been reverse transcribed. The method was immunoSEQ multiplex PCR; TCRdb's version includes in-frame clones alone and lacks a portion of them. The table shows a few hundred thousand clones, with 13% occurring only once. Regarding the study as a whole: Type 1 diabetes patients had TCRB CDR3s that were shorter (moderately but significantly so) in all four CD4+ subsets.

These receptors have no identified antigens. The sequenced material came from naive CD4+ T cells from blood. These receptors originate from a woman in her late teens or twenties with type 1 diabetes.

This clone was found a few times. The rearrangement uses TRBV15 and TRBJ2-3, with TRBD2 as a possible D gene (6 bases). The CDR3 totals 16 residues. In germline, CDR1 is LNHNV, CDR2 YYDKDF (reference sequence). V was cut by 1 base and J by 0 bases, with 11 bases left in between. For the CDR3, the DNA is TGTGCCACCAGCAGAGCTAGCGAGCGGAGCACAGATACGCAGTATTTT. This translates into CATSRASERSTDTQYF.

This clone has a handful of counts. The rearrangement links TRBV19 to TRBJ2-1, with D perhaps TRBD1 (5 bases). In germline, CDR1 is LNHDA, CDR2 SQIVND (reference sequence). The CDR3 is 13 amino acids. V was trimmed by 5 bases and J by 4 bases, leaving 9 bases between them. The CDR3 sequence is CASSSRQYNEQFF. The CDR3, as DNA: TGTGCCAGTAGTTCGCGACAGTACAATGAGCAGTTCTTC.

This clone was found a few times. V and J are TRBV28 and TRBJ1-1; no definite D call. Germline assignment: CDR1 MDHEN and CDR2 SYDVKM. Trimming removed 6 bases at V and 0 bases at J, with 8 bases between. CDR3 length: 13 amino acids. CDR3 sequence: CASSPDLNTEAFF. In nucleotides, the CDR3 is TGTGCCAGCAGCCCTGACTTGAACACTGAAGCTTTCTTT.

This clone has a handful of counts. The genes are TRBV18 and TRBJ1-1, with TRBD1 as a possible D gene (6 bases). The CDR3 runs 17 residues. Trimming stripped 2 bases from V and 0 bases from J, with 16 bases between. Per germline, CDR1 KGHSH and CDR2 LQKENI. The DNA for the CDR3 is TGTGCCAGCTCACCATATCAAACGACAGGAATGAACACTGAAGCTTTCTTT. This translates into CASSPYQTTGMNTEAFF.

This clone has only a few counts. The chain combines TRBV11-2 with TRBJ2-1; a weak D match, TRBD2 (7 bases). The germline gives CDR1 SGHAT, CDR2 FQNNGV. This CDR3 is built from 16 residues. The ends were cut back, 1 base at V and 8 bases at J, with 18 bases in the middle. CDR3 amino acids: CASSLVVGGRVYEQFF. As DNA, the CDR3 is TGTGCCAGCAGCTTAGTTGTAGGGGGGAGGGTATATGAGCAGTTCTTC.

The chain has TRBV5-4 and TRBJ1-2; D may be TRBD1 (5 bases). Trimming stripped 0 bases from V and 1 base from J, with 10 bases between. This CDR3 contains 15 residues. CDR1 is SGHNT, CDR2 YYREEE, per germline (reference sequence). The CDR3 protein is CASSLVPQDNYGYTF. CDR3 nucleotide sequence: TGTGCCAGCAGCTTGGTGCCACAGGATAACTATGGCTACACCTTC.

The rearrangement uses TRBV7-2 and TRBJ1-1; TRBD1 agrees at 8 bases. The CDR3 loop spans 13 amino acids. V shed 4 bases, J shed 8 bases, and the junction held 6 bases outside the gene matches. The germline gives CDR1 SGHTA, CDR2 FQGNSA. CDR3 in DNA: TGTGCCAGCAGCTCGCGGGACAGGCCCGAAGCTTTCTTT. Amino acids: CASSSRDRPEAFF.

This clone was seen a few times. The rearrangement links TRBV28 to TRBJ1-1; the match to TRBD1 covers 7 bases. This CDR3 spans 14 amino acids. V gave up 6 bases and J gave up 3 bases; unmatched junction bases: 7. Germline values: CDR1 MDHEN, CDR2 SYDVKM. The DNA for the CDR3 is TGTGCCAGCAGCCCTGGACAGGATTACACTGAAGCTTTCTTT. Translating it yields CASSPGQDYTEAFF.

This clone showed up just a few times. This sequence joins TRBV30 and TRBJ2-2, with 9 bases matching TRBD2. With V trimmed by 2 bases and J by 3 bases, 10 bases remained unmatched. Germline-derived CDR1 and CDR2 are GTSNPN and SVGIG (reference sequence). This CDR3 is 17 amino acids long. The CDR3 DNA is TGTGCCTGGAGTTCCTACGGGACTAGCTTCCACACCGGGGAGCTGTTTTTT. Its translation is CAWSSYGTSFHTGELFF. The full variable domain, completed using reference TRBV30 and TRBJ2-2, is SQTIHQWPATLVQPVGSPLSLECTVEGTSNPNLYWYRQAAGRGLQLLFYSVGIGQISSEVPQNLSASRPQDRQFILSSKKLLLSDSGFYLCAWSSYGTSFHTGELFFGEGSRLTVL.

The chain is built from TRBV7-2 and TRBJ2-3; tentatively, D is TRBD2 (6 bases). The CDR3 is 17 residues long. The V gene's germline CDR1 is SGHTA and CDR2 FQGNSA. V dropped 1 base and J dropped 0 bases, with 14 bases sitting between them. The CDR3 bases are TGTGCCAGCAGCTTAGTCCCACTAGCAGTTAGCACAGATACGCAGTATTTT. Protein sequence: CASSLVPLAVSTDTQYF.

This clone was seen more than once but under ten times. The V call is TRBV5-1, the J call TRBJ2-2, with a possible D match to TRBD2 (5 bases). The germline V and J ends were trimmed by 6 bases and 4 bases, with 22 bases remaining between them. CDR1 is SGHRS and CDR2 is YFSETQ in the germline V gene. The CDR3 is 17 amino acids. CDR3 DNA sequence: TGCGCCAGCAAGACCCTCTCGGACGGGAAGATCACCGGGGAGCTGTTTTTT. Protein sequence: CASKTLSDGKITGELFF.

The chain links TRBV5-1 to TRBJ2-5, with D maybe TRBD1 (6 bases). With 2 bases removed from V and 0 bases from J, the gap between germline ends came to 8 bases. The CDR3 is made up of 14 amino acids. The V gene's germline CDR1 is SGHRS and CDR2 YFSETQ. The CDR3 nucleotides are TGCGCCAGCAGCTTCCAGGGGAACCAAGAGACCCAGTACTTC. Its protein product is CASSFQGNQETQYF.

The V gene is TRBV28, the J gene TRBJ2-1; 11 bases agree with TRBD2. Germline assignment: CDR1 MDHEN and CDR2 SYDVKM. The CDR3 contains 15 residues. Trimming cost V 6 bases and J 4 bases; bases outside gene matches: 5. As DNA, the CDR3 is TGTGCCAGCAGCTCTATAGCGGGAGGGTACAATGAGCAGTTCTTC. Amino acid sequence: CASSSIAGGYNEQFF.

This chain links TRBV21-1 with TRBJ2-4; the table assigns TRBD1, which was not confirmed against the DNA. TRBV21-1 is described as a pseudogene. This CDR3 region has 17 residues. The CDR3 bases are TGTGCCAGCAGCACTCATACAGGGAAGATGCTGGAAAACATTCAGTACTTC. This encodes CASSTHTGKMLENIQYF.

This clone appeared a few times. CDR3 in amino acids: CASSPSAVNTEAFF. The CDR3, as DNA: TGTGCCAGCTCACCCTCCGCGGTGAACACTGAAGCTTTCTTT. This rearrangement joins TRBV18 to TRBJ1-1; D gene uncertain. CDR1 is KGHSH, CDR2 LQKENI, per germline. This CDR3 is built from 14 residues. Trimming pared 3 bases from V and 0 bases from J, leaving 8 bases between.

The chain is built from TRBV23-1 and TRBJ2-1; 9 bases are a match to TRBD2. TRBV23-1 is designated an ORF whose function remains uncertain. V gave up 0 bases and J gave up 6 bases; unmatched junction bases: 21. This CDR3 spans 21 amino acids. The DNA of the CDR3 is TGCGCCAGCAGTCAATCCCGAAGAGGCGGGAGGGATGATATGCTTCGCAATGAGCAGTTCTTC. It yields the protein CASSQSRRGGRDDMLRNEQFF.

The V gene is TRBV4-3, the J gene TRBJ2-5; 8 bases line up with TRBD1. Germline V gene sequence: CDR1 LGHNA, CDR2 YSLEER. Germline trimming cut 0 bases from V and 5 bases from J; bases unmatched to any gene: 14. This CDR3 spans 18 amino acids. Here the CDR3 DNA reads TGCGCCAGCAGCCAAGATTCGGATACAGGGGGAGGTGAGGAGACCCAGTACTTC. It specifies CASSQDSDTGGGEETQYF.

Of note for this clone: Other DNA variants within this sample encode the same CDR3. The chain couples TRBV7-2 to TRBJ2-1; 9 bases match TRBD2. Trimming removed 1 base from V and 4 bases from J; junction bases left unmatched: 2. CDR3 length: 15 residues. Per the germline V gene, CDR1 is SGHTA and CDR2 is FQGNSA. This chain's CDR3 is CASSLGLAVYNEQFF. CDR3 bases: TGTGCCAGCAGCTTAGGACTAGCGGTTTACAATGAGCAGTTCTTC.

The chain couples TRBV7-3 to TRBJ1-2, with D possibly TRBD1 on 6 matching bases. Trimming took 3 bases from V and 5 from J, leaving 13 bases between them. Germline values: CDR1 SGHTA, CDR2 FQGTGA. The CDR3 length is 14 residues. CDR3 protein: CASSLTDSQYGYTF. The CDR3 DNA follows: TGTGCCAGCAGCTTGACGGACAGCCAATATGGCTACACCTTC.

For the CDR3, the DNA is TGTGCCAGTAAAACTAGCGGAACCTCCACGCAGTATTTT. This gives the protein CASKTSGTSTQYF. The chain joins TRBV19 to TRBJ2-3; 8 nucleotides line up with TRBD2. The junction had 9 bases not matched to a gene; V was cut back by 7 bases and J by 9 bases. CDR1 is LNHDA and CDR2 is SQIVND in the germline V gene (reference sequence). The CDR3 covers 13 residues.

This clone occurred a few times. The chain couples TRBV14 to TRBJ2-3, with 7 bases fitting TRBD2. Per the germline V gene, CDR1 is SGHDN and CDR2 is FVKESK. J was trimmed by 3 bases and V by 1 base; bases with no gene match: 7. CDR3 size: 16 residues. The CDR3 region has the DNA TGTGCCAGCAGCCAAGCCGCGGGAGAGAGAACAGATACGCAGTATTTT. This codes for CASSQAAGERTDTQYF.

The rearrangement joins TRBV18 to TRBJ2-4; D is possibly TRBD1 (6 bases). V lost 4 bases and J 5 bases, leaving 12 bases between the germline ends. This CDR3 is 14 amino acids long. In germline, CDR1 is KGHSH, CDR2 LQKENI. The CDR3 DNA is TGTGCCAGCTCACTTTCGAAGGGGGAAAACATTCAGTACTTC. Encoded protein: CASSLSKGENIQYF.

J is TRBJ2-1 and V is TRBV7-3, with 7 bases that match TRBD2. Germline V gene lookup returns CDR1 SGHTA and CDR2 FQGTGA. Trimming cost V 2 bases and J 2 bases; bases outside gene matches: 6. This CDR3 spans 16 amino acids. CDR3 DNA: TGTGCCAGCAGCTTATTAGGGAGGGTTACCTACAATGAGCAGTTCTTC. This translates into CASSLLGRVTYNEQFF.

The chain has TRBV28 and TRBJ2-5; 9 nucleotides align to TRBD1. There are 16 residues in the CDR3. Germline V gene data show CDR1 as MDHEN and CDR2 as SYDVKM. J was trimmed by 2 bases and V by 8 bases; bases with no gene match: 12. CDR3 bases: TGTGCCAGCCTCCCCCCTCCCGGGACAGGGCAAGAGACCCAGTACTTC. Its translation: CASLPPPGTGQETQYF.

This clone was detected a few times. The V and J genes are TRBV21-1 and TRBJ2-5; TRBD1, the D gene given by the table, was not confirmed from the DNA. TRBV21-1 is termed a pseudogene. This CDR3 region has 20 residues. CDR3 loop: CASSTNSQGTGGVPKETQYF. The CDR3 bases are TGTGCCAGCAGCACCAACAGTCAGGGGACAGGGGGCGTACCGAAAGAGACCCAGTACTTC.

This CDR3 is CATSPSRQSDTEAFF. The CDR3 DNA reads as TGTGCCACCAGCCCGTCCCGACAGAGTGACACTGAAGCTTTCTTT. The J gene is TRBJ1-1, the V gene TRBV15; a weak D match, TRBD1 (5 bases). With 5 bases removed from V and 3 bases from J, the gap between germline ends came to 16 bases. Germline loops: CDR1 LNHNV, CDR2 YYDKDF (reference sequence). This CDR3 has 15 amino acids.

A few counts support this clone. The CDR3 nucleotides read TGTGCCAGCCTTCCGATTAGGGGAACAACCTACAATGAGCAGTTCTTC. Protein sequence: CASLPIRGTTYNEQFF. The genes are TRBV27 and TRBJ2-1; weak D call: TRBD1 (5 bases). V lost 8 bases and J lost 2, with 19 bases in between. Germline values: CDR1 MNHEY, CDR2 SMNVEV (reference sequence). The CDR3 is 16 residues long.

The chain recombines TRBV15 with TRBJ1-3; D gene ambiguous. The germline V and J ends were trimmed by 2 bases and 0 bases, with 8 bases remaining between them. Germline-derived CDR1 and CDR2 are LNHNV and YYDKDF (reference sequence). This CDR3 is 15 amino acids long. Here the CDR3 DNA reads TGTGCCACCAGCAGACAGGCCTTCTCTGGAAACACCATATATTTT. It yields the protein CATSRQAFSGNTIYF.

This clone was seen only a few times. The chain employs TRBV9 and TRBJ2-5, with a weak D call TRBD2 (5 bases). Germline loops: CDR1 SGDLS, CDR2 YYNGEE. V lost 0 bases and J lost 3, with 12 bases in between. The CDR3 covers 15 residues. CDR3: CASSVEAARKETQYF. As DNA, the CDR3 is TGTGCCAGCAGCGTAGAAGCGGCCCGAAAAGAGACCCAGTACTTC.

There are a few counts of this clone. This rearrangement joins TRBV2 to TRBJ2-7, with TRBD2 as a possible D gene (6 bases). V dropped 5 bases and J dropped 4 bases, with 9 bases sitting between them. Germline-derived CDR1 and CDR2 are SNHLY and FYNNEI. CDR3 size: 12 residues. The CDR3 bases are TGTGCCAGCAGTTCTGGGAGGTACGAGCAGTACTTC. Its translation: CASSSGRYEQYF.